One sample yielded the 18 T cell receptor beta chains listed below, sequenced in a study of beta chain features in type 1 diabetes. Broader study findings: Shorter TCRB CDR3s, moderately but significantly so, marked every one of the four CD4+ subsets in Type 1 diabetes patients.

For these TCRs, the target antigens are not known. The study reverse transcribed the entire isolated RNA, so it sequenced expressed TCRB transcripts. Only in-frame clones appear in the TCRdb table, and some are missing; sequencing was by immunoSEQ multiplex PCR. Of about 650,000 clones listed, roughly 12% are singletons. The sample taken for sequencing was naive CD4+ T cells from blood. These receptors originate from a man aged 30 to 39 with type 1 diabetes.

This clone was observed a few times. The CDR3 DNA sequence: TGTGCCAGCAGCTTAGCACAGGGTTTTGGTACGCAGTATTTT. It translates to CASSLAQGFGTQYF. The chain couples TRBV11-1 to TRBJ2-3, with TRBD1 as a possible D gene (6 bases). V was trimmed by 0 bases and J by 8 bases, leaving 12 bases between them. Germline V gene lookup returns CDR1 SGHAT and CDR2 FQDESV (reference sequence). CDR3 length: 14 amino acids. Based on the CDR3 plus reference TRBV11-1 and TRBJ2-3, the full variable domain is EAEVAQSPRYKITEKSQAVAFWCDPISGHATLYWYRQILGQGPELLVQFQDESVVDDSQLPKDRFSAERLKGVDSTLKIQPAELGDSAMYLCASSLAQGFGTQYFGPGTRLTVL.

This clone was seen a handful of times. The chain uses TRBV5-8 and TRBJ2-5; 12 positions match TRBD2. Looked up from germline, CDR1 is SGHTS and CDR2 is YDEGEE. V shed 4 bases, J shed 4 bases, and the junction held 8 bases outside the gene matches. The CDR3 covers 16 residues. The chain's CDR3 is CASSRQALAGGETQYF. The CDR3 DNA follows: TGTGCCAGCAGCCGTCAAGCACTAGCGGGGGGAGAGACCCAGTACTTC.

This clone appeared a few times. This sequence joins TRBV28 and TRBJ2-7, with 14 bases fitting TRBD2. With 4 bases clipped from V and 1 base from J, the junction kept 9 bases outside the gene matches. The CDR3 covers 18 residues. Germline CDR1 is MDHEN and CDR2 is SYDVKM. The CDR3 nucleotides are TGTGCCAGCAGTTCCCCAGGACTAGCGGGGGGCTTATCCTACGAGCAGTACTTC. Its protein is CASSSPGLAGGLSYEQYF.

This clone appeared a few times. The V gene is TRBV6-5, the J gene TRBJ2-7, with TRBD1 matching over 10 bases. The CDR3 sequence is 14 residues long. Unmatched junction bases numbered 3, after V lost 6 bases and J lost 1 base. From germline, CDR1 is MNHEY and CDR2 SVGAGI. The CDR3 DNA is TGTGCCAGCAGGCCGGGACAGGGGTCCTACGAGCAGTACTTC. Translation: CASRPGQGSYEQYF.

The chain has TRBV4-2 and TRBJ1-4; D is unclear. CDR1 is LGHNA and CDR2 is YNFKEQ in the germline V gene. The CDR3 sequence is 16 residues long. Trimming removed 3 bases from V and 8 bases from J, with 19 bases in between. The CDR3 protein is CASSQRGRRTKEKLFF. For the CDR3, the DNA is TGTGCCAGCAGCCAGCGCGGGAGGAGAACAAAAGAAAAACTGTTTTTT.

This chain uses TRBV7-2 with TRBJ1-6; a weak D match, TRBD1 (5 bases). Trimming cost V 5 bases and J 5 bases, with 22 bases left between them. The CDR3 runs 18 residues. Per the germline V gene, CDR1 is SGHTA and CDR2 is FQGNSA. CDR3 sequence (DNA): TGTGCCAGCAGCCCATCACGGGGCATCGGACATAATAATTCACCCCTCCACTTT. It encodes CASSPSRGIGHNNSPLHF.

This clone has only a few counts. In DNA form, the CDR3 reads TGTGCCTGGGAGTGGGGGCAAGCGGGCGAGCAGTACTTC. The encoded protein is CAWEWGQAGEQYF. The V gene is TRBV30, the J gene TRBJ2-7; D is perhaps TRBD1 or TRBD2 (6 bases each). The CDR3 runs 13 residues. CDR1 is GTSNPN, CDR2 SVGIG, per germline (reference sequence). Trimming shortened V by 5 bases and J by 6 bases, and 17 bases separated the two germline ends. The variable domain in full, with the rest retrieved from reference TRBV30 and TRBJ2-7, is SQTIHQWPATLVQPVGSPLSLECTVEGTSNPNLYWYRQAAGRGLQLLFYSVGIGQISSEVPQNLSASRPQDRQFILSSKKLLLSDSGFYLCAWEWGQAGEQYFGPGTRLTVT.

This clone was observed a handful of times. The chain joins TRBV5-6 to TRBJ1-2; D remains ambiguous. Trimming pared 3 bases from V and 1 base from J, leaving 7 bases between. CDR3 length equals 13 residues. The germline V gene has CDR1 SGHDT and CDR2 YYEEEE. As DNA, the CDR3 is TGTGCCAGCAGCTCTGACAATAACTATGGCTACACCTTC. Its protein product is CASSSDNNYGYTF.

The rearrangement links TRBV9 to TRBJ2-1; D is unresolved. Germline CDR1 reads SGDLS; CDR2 reads YYNGEE. The CDR3 has 14 amino acids. V was trimmed by 2 bases and J by 2 bases, leaving 8 bases between them. The CDR3: CASSVEHTYNEQFF. DNA of the CDR3: TGTGCCAGCAGCGTGGAACACACCTACAATGAGCAGTTCTTC.

The chain carries TRBV28 and TRBJ2-7, with D possibly matching TRBD1 (6 bases). The CDR3 runs 12 residues. Germline values: CDR1 MDHEN, CDR2 SYDVKM. Trimming shortened V by 6 bases and J by 4 bases, and 10 bases separated the two germline ends. The CDR3 DNA sequence: TGTGCCAGCAGGAAACAGGGTTACGAGCAGTACTTC. This translates into CASRKQGYEQYF.

As concerns this clone: The identical CDR3 is also encoded by other nucleotide sequences in the sample. This rearrangement joins TRBV4-3 to TRBJ2-7; no definite D call. CDR3 length equals 14 residues. From germline, CDR1 is LGHNA and CDR2 YSLEER. The V gene lost 0 bases and the J gene lost 0 bases, with 6 bases spanning the gap. The CDR3: CASSQDGSSYEQYF. CDR3 nucleotides: TGCGCCAGCAGCCAAGACGGTAGCTCCTACGAGCAGTACTTC.

There are a few counts of this clone. The chain combines TRBV28 with TRBJ1-2; D is undetermined. V was clipped by 3 bases and J by 5 bases, with 7 bases between them. This CDR3 region has 12 residues. Germline V gene lookup returns CDR1 MDHEN and CDR2 SYDVKM. The CDR3 protein is CASSFTKYGYTF. CDR3 nucleotide sequence: TGTGCCAGCAGTTTCACCAAGTATGGCTACACCTTC.

This clone showed up just a few times. The genes are TRBV5-6 and TRBJ1-2; D gene uncertain. Germline CDR1 reads SGHDT; CDR2 reads YYEEEE. V was clipped by 0 bases and J by 4 bases, with 10 bases between them. This CDR3 has 14 residues. CDR3 sequence: CASSLVQEGYGYTF. The CDR3 DNA reads TGTGCCAGCAGCTTGGTCCAGGAAGGCTATGGCTACACCTTC.

This clone turned up a few times. The rearrangement uses TRBV29-1 and TRBJ1-2; D not resolved. CDR3 length: 9 residues. Per germline, CDR1 SQVTM and CDR2 ANQGSEA. V dropped 7 bases and J dropped 7 bases, with 7 bases sitting between them. The CDR3 reads CSASPGYTF. For the CDR3, the DNA is TGCAGCGCCTCCCCTGGCTACACCTTC.

The CDR3 nucleotides read TGTGCCAGCAGCCAACCGCGGAGGGACGGCTATGGCTACACCTTC. Translated: CASSQPRRDGYGYTF. The chain carries TRBV7-2 and TRBJ1-2; possible D gene TRBD1, 5 bases. Germline CDR1 reads SGHTA; CDR2 reads FQGNSA. V gave up 5 bases and J gave up 4 bases, with 17 bases separating them. This CDR3 has 15 amino acids.

There are a few counts of this clone. V gene TRBV7-9 combines with J gene TRBJ2-3; a weak D match, TRBD2 (7 bases). Germline CDR1 and CDR2: SEHNR and FQNEAQ (reference sequence). The V gene lost 6 bases and the J gene lost 0 bases, with 19 bases spanning the gap. The CDR3 loop spans 17 amino acids. Here the CDR3 reads CASSPQLGGGSTDTQYF. The CDR3 DNA follows: TGTGCCAGCAGTCCCCAATTGGGAGGGGGAAGCACAGATACGCAGTATTTT.

This clone has only a few counts. Other DNA variants within this sample encode the same CDR3. CDR3 DNA sequence: TGTGCCAGCAGCCTCGGACAGAACTATGGCTACACCTTC. It encodes CASSLGQNYGYTF. The rearrangement joins TRBV7-9 to TRBJ1-2; TRBD1 is a possible D gene (6 bases). Germline CDR1 and CDR2: SEHNR and FQNEAQ (reference sequence). The length of the CDR3 is 13 residues. Trimming took off 5 bases at V and 2 bases at J, with 9 bases between the two ends. The whole variable domain, remainder taken from reference TRBV7-9 and TRBJ1-2, is DTGVSQNPRHKITKRGQNVTFRCDPISEHNRLYWYRQTLGQGPEFLTYFQNEAQLEKSRLLSDRFSAERPKGSFSTLEIQRTEQGDSAMYLCASSLGQNYGYTFGSGTRLTVV.

The rearrangement uses TRBV11-3 and TRBJ2-1; TRBD2 agrees at 9 bases. The CDR3 contains 14 residues. CDR1 SGHNT and CDR2 YENEEA come from the germline V gene. The V and J ends lost 5 bases and 9 bases, in that order; junction bases with no gene match: 8. CDR3 protein: CASSPRRGGGEQFF. The CDR3 DNA is TGTGCCAGCAGCCCCCGGCGGGGGGGCGGTGAGCAGTTCTTC. Combining the CDR3 with reference TRBV11-3 and TRBJ2-1 gives the whole variable domain EAGVVQSPRYKIIEKKQPVAFWCNPISGHNTLYWYLQNLGQGPELLIRYENEEAVDDSQLPKDRFSAERLKGVDSTLKIQPAELGDSAVYLCASSPRRGGGEQFFGPGTRLTVL.